The rows below give T cell receptor beta chains drawn from one sample of a study of OX40 agonist ivuxolimab in advanced cancers. Repertoires were generated with immunoSEQ multiplex PCR, while TCRdb's copy carries only in-frame clones and drops some. This table holds approximately 90,000 clones, about 88% found once. Material: CD4+ or CD8+ T cells sorted from blood, obtained in a trial of the OX40 agonist ivuxolimab. All receptors come from an adult with an advanced solid tumor such as melanoma, head and neck, liver or kidney cancer. The CDR3 runs from the conserved cysteine through the conserved F or W. D genes are given only for firm matches.

CDR3: CASSSGDGVKLFF
DNA: TGTGCCAGCAGCTCCGGGGACGGGGTAAAACTGTTTTTT
D: .
J: TRBJ1-4
V: TRBV7-2

CDR3: CASSIGGATNEKLFF
DNA: TGTGCCAGTAGTATCGGGGGTGCAACTAATGAAAAACTGTTTTTT
D: .
J: TRBJ1-4
V: TRBV19

CDR3: CASSSRTAQETQYF
DNA: TGTGCCAGCAGCTCCCGGACGGCTCAAGAGACCCAGTACTTC
D: .
J: TRBJ2-5
V: TRBV7-2

CDR3: CASRRDGNTGELFF
DNA: TGTGCCAGCAGGAGGGACGGGAACACCGGGGAGCTGTTTTTT
D: .
J: TRBJ2-2
V: TRBV7-3

CDR3: CASSPDRGSSGNTIYF
DNA: TGTGCCAGCAGCCCGGACAGGGGAAGCTCTGGAAACACCATATATTTT
D: TRBD1
J: TRBJ1-3
V: TRBV11-2

CDR3: CASSSSGVANSPLHF
DNA: TGTGCCAGCAGTTCGTCAGGGGTTGCAAATTCACCCCTCCACTTT
D: .
J: TRBJ1-6
V: TRBV6-5

CDR3: CASSIVQRTEAFF
DNA: TGTGCCAGTAGTATAGTTCAAAGGACTGAAGCTTTCTTT
D: .
J: TRBJ1-1
V: TRBV19

CDR3: CASRHRVGTDTQYF
DNA: TGTGCCAGCAGGCACAGGGTAGGCACAGATACGCAGTATTTT
D: .
J: TRBJ2-3
V: TRBV6-5

CDR3: CASSLDRGREQFF
DNA: TGTGCCAGCAGCTTAGATCGGGGACGCGAGCAGTTCTTC
D: .
J: TRBJ2-1
V: TRBV7-9

CDR3: CASSERTSETQYF
DNA: TGTGCCAGTAGTGAAAGGACTAGCGAGACCCAGTACTTC
D: TRBD2
J: TRBJ2-5
V: TRBV19

CDR3: CASSFPAITEAFF
DNA: TGTGCCAGCAGCTTCCCAGCGATTACTGAAGCTTTCTTT
D: .
J: TRBJ1-1
V: TRBV7-2

CDR3: CASKVASNQPQHF
DNA: TGTGCCAGCAAAGTGGCTAGCAATCAGCCCCAGCATTTT
D: .
J: TRBJ1-5
V: TRBV6-1

CDR3: CASSPAGGHQPQHF
DNA: TGTGCCAGCTCACCAGCAGGGGGCCATCAGCCCCAGCATTTT
D: TRBD1
J: TRBJ1-5
V: TRBV18